The 3 T cell receptor beta chains presented below share a single source sample, sequenced in a study of T cells after yellow fever vaccination. TCRdb reprocessed the 5' RACE reads via MiXCR and lists one record per CDR3 protein. The sample lists more than 45,000 distinct CDR3 sequences, about 5.6% occurring once. Specimen: PBMCs, either bulk or a sorted T-cell subset (CD4+, CD8+, memory, or dextramer-sorted; not recorded which), collected on the day of the yellow fever booster vaccination. Receptor source: a young man who received the YFV17D yellow fever vaccine.

This clonotype was found many times. The V gene is TRBV5-1, the J gene TRBJ2-7, with TRBD1 matching over 9 bases. The CDR3 consists of 14 residues. The germline CDR1 and CDR2 sequences are SGHRS and YFSETQ. Unmatched junction bases numbered 2, after V lost 4 bases and J lost 0 bases. Here the CDR3 reads CASSMTGGSYEQYV. The DNA for the CDR3 is TGCGCCAGCAGCATGACAGGGGGCTCCTACGAGCAGTACGTC.

The chain joins TRBV6-1 to TRBJ2-2; D remains ambiguous. V was cut by 8 bases and J by 6 bases, with 16 bases left in between. Germline loops: CDR1 MNHNS, CDR2 SASEGT. The CDR3 is 14 residues long. CDR3 in amino acids: CASSIGLIAGELFF. The CDR3 nucleotides are TGTGCCAGCTCTATCGGGCTGATAGCCGGGGAGCTGTTTTTT.

The V gene is TRBV14, the J gene TRBJ2-1; 8 bases fit TRBD1. From germline, CDR1 is SGHDN and CDR2 FVKESK. This CDR3 contains 15 residues. With 0 bases clipped from V and 8 bases from J, the junction kept 6 bases outside the gene matches. CDR3 DNA sequence: TGTGCCAGCAGCCAAGAGGGGACAGGATTATATGAGCAGTTCTTC. Translation: CASSQEGTGLYEQFF.